This T cell receptor beta chain emerged from a study of OX40 agonist ivuxolimab in advanced cancers. Findings of the study overall: CD4+ and CD8+ T cells in blood underwent clonal expansion by week 6 at 0.1 to 3.0 mg/kg. Also present in some nonresponders was a low level of normalized T-cell clonal expansion.

Germline V gene sequence: CDR1 GTSNPN, CDR2 SVGIG (reference sequence). The CDR3 contains 11 residues. V dropped 3 bases and J dropped 8 bases, with 10 bases sitting between them. Using immunoSEQ multiplex PCR, the repertoire was profiled, and TCRdb retains in-frame clones only, with some absent. The sample has approximately 70,000 clones, 60% to 80% seen once. With regard to this clone: Its antigen is as yet unknown.

This receptor was identified in an adult with an advanced solid tumor such as melanoma, head and neck, liver or kidney cancer. The sequencing here drew on CD4+ or CD8+ T cells sorted from blood, taken in a trial of the OX40 agonist ivuxolimab. This sequence joins TRBV30 and TRBJ1-1; perhaps TRBD1 as D (5 bases). The DNA for the CDR3 is TGTGCCTGGAGGCGGGCAGGGGAAGCTTTCTTT. Its translation: CAWRRAGEAFF.